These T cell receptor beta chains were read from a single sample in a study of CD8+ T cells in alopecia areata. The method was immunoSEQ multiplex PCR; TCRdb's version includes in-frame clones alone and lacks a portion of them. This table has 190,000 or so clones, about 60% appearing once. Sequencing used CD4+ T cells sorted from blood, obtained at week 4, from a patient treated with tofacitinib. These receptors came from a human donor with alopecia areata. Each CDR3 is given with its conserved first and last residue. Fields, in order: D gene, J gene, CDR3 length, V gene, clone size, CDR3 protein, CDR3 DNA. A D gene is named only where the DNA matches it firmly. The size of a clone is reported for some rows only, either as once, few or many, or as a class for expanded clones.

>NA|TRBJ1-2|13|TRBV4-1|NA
CASSQGQAVFYTF
TGCGCCAGCAGCCAAGGTCAGGCTGTTTTCTACACCTTC
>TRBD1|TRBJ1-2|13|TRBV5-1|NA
CASSFGTVYGYTF
TGCGCCAGCAGCTTCGGGACAGTCTATGGCTACACCTTC
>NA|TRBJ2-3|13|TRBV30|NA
CAWRQYPTDTQYF
TGTGCCTGGCGCCAGTATCCCACAGATACGCAGTATTTT
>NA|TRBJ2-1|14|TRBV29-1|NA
CSVGRLTQGNEQFF
TGCAGCGTTGGCCGCCTCACACAGGGAAATGAGCAGTTCTTC
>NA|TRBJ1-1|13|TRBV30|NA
CAWTLRLDTEAFF
TGTGCCTGGACCCTTAGGCTTGACACTGAAGCTTTCTTT
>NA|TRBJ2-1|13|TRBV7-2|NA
CASSSSPTNEQFF
TGTGCCAGCAGCTCCAGTCCCACCAATGAGCAGTTCTTC
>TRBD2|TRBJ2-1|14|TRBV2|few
CASSEATRGGPQFF
TGTGCCAGCAGTGAAGCAACGCGGGGGGGCCCCCAGTTCTTC
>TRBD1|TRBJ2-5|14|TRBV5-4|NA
CASSPRDRQETQYF
TGTGCCAGCAGCCCACGGGACAGACAAGAGACCCAGTACTTC
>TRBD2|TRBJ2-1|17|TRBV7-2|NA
CASSLTAIAGGQREQFF
TGTGCCAGCAGCTTAACCGCCATAGCGGGGGGGCAGCGGGAGCAGTTCTTC
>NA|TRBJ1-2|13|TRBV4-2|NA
CASSRSEGHGYTF
TGTGCCAGCAGCCGCTCGGAGGGCCATGGCTACACCTTC
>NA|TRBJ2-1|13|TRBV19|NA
CASSIDRGNEQFF
TGTGCCAGTAGTATAGACAGGGGCAATGAGCAGTTCTTC
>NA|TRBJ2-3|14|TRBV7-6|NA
CASSPGVGTDTQYF
TGTGCCAGCAGCCCCGGGGTGGGCACAGATACGCAGTATTTT
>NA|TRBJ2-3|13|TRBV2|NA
CASSGQVTDTQYF
TGTGCCAGCAGTGGACAGGTAACAGATACGCAGTATTTT
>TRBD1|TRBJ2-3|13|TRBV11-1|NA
CASSLAGDRTQYF
TGTGCCAGCAGCTTAGCAGGGGACAGGACGCAGTATTTT
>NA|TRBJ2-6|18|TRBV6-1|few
CASSERFPRDSGANVLTF
TGTGCCAGCAGTGAGAGGTTTCCCCGGGACTCCGGGGCCAACGTCCTGACTTTC
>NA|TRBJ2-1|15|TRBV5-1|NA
CASSRGQYSYNEQFF
TGCGCCAGCAGCCGGGGACAATACTCCTACAATGAGCAGTTCTTC
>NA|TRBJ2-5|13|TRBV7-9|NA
CASASRGRETQYF
TGTGCCAGCGCGTCCAGGGGACGGGAGACCCAGTACTTC
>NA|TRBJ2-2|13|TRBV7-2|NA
CASSPRPTGELFF
TGTGCCAGCAGCCCGAGACCTACCGGGGAGCTGTTTTTT
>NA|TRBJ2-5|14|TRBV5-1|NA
CASSTGTGRETQYF
TGCGCCAGCTCGACGGGGACTGGGCGGGAGACCCAGTACTTC
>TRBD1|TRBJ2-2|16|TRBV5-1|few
CASSFRGSANTGELFF
TGCGCCAGCAGCTTCAGGGGGTCGGCGAACACCGGGGAGCTGTTTTTT
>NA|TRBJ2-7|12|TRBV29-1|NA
CSYIVGTYEQYF
TGCAGTTACATAGTGGGGACCTACGAGCAGTACTTC
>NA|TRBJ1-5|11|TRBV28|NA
CASSFLGPQHF
TGTGCCAGCAGTTTTTTAGGGCCCCAGCATTTT
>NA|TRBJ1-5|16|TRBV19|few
CASSIGGSGGNQPQHF
TGTGCCAGTAGTATCGGCGGGTCGGGGGGTAATCAGCCCCAGCATTTT
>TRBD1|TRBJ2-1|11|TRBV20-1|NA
CSANRGNEQFF
TGCAGTGCAAACAGGGGGAATGAGCAGTTCTTC
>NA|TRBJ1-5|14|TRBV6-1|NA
CASSGQHSNQPQHF
TGTGCCAGCAGTGGACAGCATAGCAATCAGCCCCAGCATTTT
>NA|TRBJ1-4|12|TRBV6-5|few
CASAGANEKLFF
TGTGCCAGCGCGGGAGCGAATGAAAAACTGTTTTTT
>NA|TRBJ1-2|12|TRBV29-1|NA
CSVRPAGGGYTF
TGCAGCGTTCGGCCCGCGGGGGGAGGCTACACCTTC
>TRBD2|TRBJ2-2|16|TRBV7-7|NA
CASSPRTSGTSGELFF
TGTGCTAGCAGCCCACGGACTAGCGGGACTTCCGGGGAGCTGTTTTTT
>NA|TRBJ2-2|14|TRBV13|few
CASSPEWRTGELFF
TGTGCCAGCAGCCCTGAATGGAGGACCGGGGAGCTGTTTTTT
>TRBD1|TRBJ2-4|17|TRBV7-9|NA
CASSYRGDRGRPNIQYF
TGTGCCAGCAGCTACCGGGGGGACAGGGGTCGCCCGAACATTCAGTACTTC
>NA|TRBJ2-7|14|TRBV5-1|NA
CASTDSHGPYEQYF
TGCGCCAGCACGGACAGCCATGGCCCATACGAGCAGTACTTC
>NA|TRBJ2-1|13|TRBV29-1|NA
CSVRGASYNEQFF
TGCAGCGTACGGGGGGCCTCCTACAATGAGCAGTTCTTC
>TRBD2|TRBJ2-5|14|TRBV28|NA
CASTRGGSLETQYF
TGTGCCAGCACTCGGGGGGGAAGTCTAGAGACCCAGTACTTC
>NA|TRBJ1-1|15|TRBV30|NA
CALQMAGHMNTEAFF
TGTGCCTTACAAATGGCAGGGCACATGAACACTGAAGCTTTCTTT
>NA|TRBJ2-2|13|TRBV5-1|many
CASRPGSTGELFF
TGCGCCAGCAGGCCCGGGAGCACCGGGGAGCTGTTTTTT
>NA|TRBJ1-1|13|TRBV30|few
CAWKLTANTEAFF
TGTGCCTGGAAACTCACGGCCAACACTGAAGCTTTCTTT
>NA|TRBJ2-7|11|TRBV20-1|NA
CSGSEGYEQYF
TGCAGTGGCAGTGAGGGCTACGAGCAGTACTTC
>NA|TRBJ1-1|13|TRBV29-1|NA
CSVEGQAGTEAFF
TGCAGCGTTGAGGGGCAAGCGGGCACTGAAGCTTTCTTT
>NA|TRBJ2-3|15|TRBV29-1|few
CSVGLRGVRTDTQYF
TGCAGCGTGGGACTCAGGGGGGTCCGTACAGATACGCAGTATTTT
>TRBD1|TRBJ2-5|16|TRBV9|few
CASSISGDRVQETQYF
TGTGCCAGCAGCATTTCCGGGGACAGGGTCCAAGAGACCCAGTACTTC
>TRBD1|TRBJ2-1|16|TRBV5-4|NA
CASSIPTGALDNEQFF
TGTGCCAGCAGCATTCCGACAGGGGCTTTAGACAATGAGCAGTTCTTC
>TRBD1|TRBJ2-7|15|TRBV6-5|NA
CASSSLPTGGGEQYF
TGTGCCAGCAGTTCCTTACCGACAGGGGGTGGCGAGCAGTACTTC
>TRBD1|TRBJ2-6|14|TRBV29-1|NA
CSVADRAGANVLTF
TGCAGCGTTGCGGACAGGGCTGGGGCCAACGTCCTGACTTTC
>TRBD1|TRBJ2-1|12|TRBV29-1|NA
CSVGGQGNEQFF
TGCAGCGTTGGCGGACAGGGAAATGAGCAGTTCTTC
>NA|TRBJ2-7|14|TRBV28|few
CASSPQGQNYEQYF
TGTGCCAGCAGTCCACAGGGTCAGAACTACGAGCAGTACTTC
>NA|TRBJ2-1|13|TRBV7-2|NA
CASSVASYNEQFF
TGTGCCAGCAGCGTCGCCTCCTACAATGAGCAGTTCTTC
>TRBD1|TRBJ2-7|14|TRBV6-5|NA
CASSLQGESYEQYF
TGTGCCAGCAGTTTACAGGGGGAGTCCTACGAGCAGTACTTC
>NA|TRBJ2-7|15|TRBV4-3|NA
CASSQDLTPSYEQYF
TGCGCCAGCAGCCAAGATTTGACACCCTCCTACGAGCAGTACTTC
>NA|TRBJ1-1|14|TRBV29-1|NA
CSVGVGRVGTEAFF
TGCAGCGTTGGTGTCGGCAGGGTGGGCACTGAAGCTTTCTTT
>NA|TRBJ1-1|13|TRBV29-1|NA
CSVGRHLNTEAFF
TGCAGCGTTGGACGACACTTGAACACTGAAGCTTTCTTT
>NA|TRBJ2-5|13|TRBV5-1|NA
CASSGGIQETQYF
TGCGCCAGCAGTGGGGGCATCCAAGAGACCCAGTACTTC
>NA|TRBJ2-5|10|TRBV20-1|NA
CSASAETQYF
TGCAGTGCTAGCGCAGAGACCCAGTACTTC
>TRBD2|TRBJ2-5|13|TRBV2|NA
CASGTSGEETQYF
TGTGCCAGTGGGACTAGCGGAGAAGAGACCCAGTACTTC
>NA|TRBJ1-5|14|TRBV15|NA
CATSPREVGQPQHF
TGTGCCACCAGCCCGAGGGAGGTCGGTCAGCCCCAGCATTTT
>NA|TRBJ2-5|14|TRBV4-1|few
CASSQPREGETQYF
TGCGCCAGCAGCCAACCTCGCGAAGGGGAGACCCAGTACTTC